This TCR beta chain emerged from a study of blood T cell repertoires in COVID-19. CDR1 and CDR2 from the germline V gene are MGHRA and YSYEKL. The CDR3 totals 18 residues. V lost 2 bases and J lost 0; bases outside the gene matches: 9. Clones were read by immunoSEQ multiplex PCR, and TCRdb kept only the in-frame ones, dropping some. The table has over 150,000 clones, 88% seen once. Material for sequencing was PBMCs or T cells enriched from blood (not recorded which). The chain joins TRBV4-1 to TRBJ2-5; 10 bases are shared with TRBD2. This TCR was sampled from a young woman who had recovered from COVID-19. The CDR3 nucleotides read TGCGCCAGCAGCCAACCGAAGGGACTAGCGCTTAACCAAGAGACCCAGTACTTC. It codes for CASSQPKGLALNQETQYF.